This entry lists 12 T cell receptor beta chains sequenced from one sample in a study of blood T cell repertoires in COVID-19. Repertoires were generated with immunoSEQ multiplex PCR, while TCRdb's copy carries only in-frame clones and drops some. This sample has fewer than 200,000 clones, with approximately 87% found just once. The sample consisted of peripheral blood. Source of these receptors: a man in his 70s with active or convalescent COVID-19.

The rearrangement joins TRBV19 to TRBJ1-5; TRBD1 aligns across 9 bases. Germline assignment: CDR1 LNHDA and CDR2 SQIVND (reference sequence). The CDR3 has 15 residues. The trim removed 6 bases at V and 2 bases at J, leaving 5 bases unmatched. The CDR3 coding sequence is TGTGCCAGTAGAACGACAGGGGGAGGCAATCAGCCCCAGCATTTT. It encodes CASRTTGGGNQPQHF.

The chain links TRBV18 to TRBJ1-2; tentative D call: TRBD1 (6 bases). V dropped 3 bases and J dropped 2 bases, with 16 bases sitting between them. The CDR3 length is 16 residues. The germline V gene has CDR1 KGHSH and CDR2 LQKENI. CDR3 residues: CASSPQSQQGNYGYTF. As DNA, the CDR3 is TGTGCCAGCTCACCGCAGAGCCAACAGGGCAACTATGGCTACACCTTC.

This clone was found a few times. This chain links TRBV27 with TRBJ1-2; the match to TRBD1 covers 8 bases. J lost 7 bases, V lost 4 bases, and 11 bases had no gene match. The CDR3 loop spans 15 amino acids. Germline-derived CDR1 and CDR2 are MNHEY and SMNVEV (reference sequence). CDR3: CASSSGQGWVVGYTF. Here the CDR3 DNA reads TGTGCCAGCAGTTCCGGACAGGGTTGGGTAGTTGGCTACACCTTC.

This chain links TRBV5-8 with TRBJ1-1; D is perhaps TRBD1 (6 bases). Germline V gene data show CDR1 as SGHTS and CDR2 as YDEGEE. The CDR3 loop spans 16 amino acids. Trimming removed 4 bases at V and 0 bases at J, with 16 bases between. The CDR3 loop reads CASSPTPTGMNTEAFF. Here the CDR3 DNA reads TGTGCCAGCAGCCCCACCCCTACAGGGATGAACACTGAAGCTTTCTTT.

The J gene is TRBJ1-1, the V gene TRBV28; D call uncertain. Trimming removed 3 bases from V and 7 bases from J, with 9 bases in between. CDR3 length: 12 residues. CDR1 and CDR2 from the germline V gene are MDHEN and SYDVKM. The CDR3 DNA sequence: TGTGCCAGCAGTTTTTCCCCCCATGAAGCTTTCTTT. Translating gives CASSFSPHEAFF.

J is TRBJ1-1 and V is TRBV10-3, with D perhaps matching TRBD1 (5 bases). Germline V lookup: CDR1 ENHRY, CDR2 SYGVKD. CDR3 length: 14 amino acids. V was cut by 6 bases and J by 11 bases, with 22 bases left in between. This CDR3 reads CAISEGGAGGRAFF. The CDR3 nucleotides are TGTGCCATCAGCGAGGGAGGGGCTGGCGGGAGGGCTTTCTTT.

The V call is TRBV28, the J call TRBJ1-1; a weak D match, TRBD1 (6 bases). The CDR3 runs 15 residues. The V gene lost 7 bases and the J gene lost 0 bases, with 15 bases spanning the gap. CDR1 MDHEN and CDR2 SYDVKM come from the germline V gene. The CDR3 protein is CASTYLGAMNTEAFF. DNA of the CDR3: TGTGCCAGCACATATTTGGGGGCCATGAACACTGAAGCTTTCTTT. Supplemented by reference TRBV28 and TRBJ1-1, the full variable domain reads DVKVTQSSRYLVKRTGEKVFLECVQDMDHENMFWYRQDPGLGLRLIYFSYDVKMKEKGDIPEGYSVSREKKERFSLILESASTNQTSMYLCASTYLGAMNTEAFFGQGTRLTVV.

The chain is built from TRBV18 and TRBJ2-1, with 10 bases that match TRBD2. Germline V gene sequence: CDR1 KGHSH, CDR2 LQKENI. This CDR3 has 13 amino acids. V lost 8 bases, J lost 7 bases, and 5 bases stayed unmatched. In nucleotides, the CDR3 is TGTGCCAGCAGACTAGCGGGCTCGAATGAGCAGTTCTTC. Encoded protein: CASRLAGSNEQFF.

This chain links TRBV2 with TRBJ2-7; 12 positions match TRBD2. Losses at the gene ends were 5 bases for V and 6 bases for J; bases not matched to a gene: 5. CDR3 length: 14 residues. Germline V gene sequence: CDR1 SNHLY, CDR2 FYNNEI. CDR3 sequence reads: CASSLGLAGTEQYF. The CDR3 nucleotides are TGTGCCAGCAGTCTTGGACTAGCGGGAACCGAGCAGTACTTC.

This clone has a single count. J is TRBJ1-6 and V is TRBV27; tentatively, D is TRBD1 (6 bases). Trimming removed 6 bases at V and 0 bases at J, with 15 bases between. CDR1 is MNHEY and CDR2 is SMNVEV in the germline V gene (reference sequence). The length of the CDR3 is 17 residues. CDR3: CASRDTGTSSYNSPLHF. The DNA for the CDR3 is TGTGCCAGCAGGGACACAGGGACCAGCTCCTATAATTCACCCCTCCACTTT.

This rearrangement joins TRBV7-2 to TRBJ1-2, with 7 bases fitting TRBD1. CDR3 length: 15 residues. Germline V gives CDR1 SGHTA, CDR2 FQGNSA. V shed 5 bases, J shed 4 bases, and the junction held 10 bases outside the gene matches. This chain's CDR3 is CASSTKGASGYGYTF. The CDR3 DNA reads as TGTGCCAGCAGCACCAAGGGGGCGAGTGGCTATGGCTACACCTTC.

V and J are TRBV11-2 and TRBJ1-1; TRBD1 agrees at 8 bases. V was clipped by 5 bases and J by 5 bases; unmatched bases: 4. CDR1 and CDR2 from the germline V gene are SGHAT and FQNNGV. This CDR3 is built from 13 residues. The CDR3 here is CASSLRGRTEAFF. CDR3 in DNA: TGTGCCAGCAGCCTCAGGGGGCGGACTGAAGCTTTCTTT.